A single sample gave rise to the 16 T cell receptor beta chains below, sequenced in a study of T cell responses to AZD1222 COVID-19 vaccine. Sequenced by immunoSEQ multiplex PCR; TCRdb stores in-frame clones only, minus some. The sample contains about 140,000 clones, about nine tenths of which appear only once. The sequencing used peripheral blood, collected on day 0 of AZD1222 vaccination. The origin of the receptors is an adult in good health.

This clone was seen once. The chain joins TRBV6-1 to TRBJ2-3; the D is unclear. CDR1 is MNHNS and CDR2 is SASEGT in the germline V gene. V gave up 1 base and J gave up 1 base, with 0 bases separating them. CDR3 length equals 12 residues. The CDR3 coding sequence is TGTGCCAGCAGTGAAGGCACAGATACGCAGTATTTT. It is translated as CASSEGTDTQYF.

The CDR3 is CASSPVLRRANPNTGELFF. The CDR3 DNA is TGTGCCAGCAGCCCCGTCTTGCGGAGGGCGAACCCGAACACCGGGGAGCTGTTTTTT. This sequence joins TRBV5-5 and TRBJ2-2, with D possibly matching TRBD2 (6 bases). Deletions cut 4 bases from V and 0 bases from J, with 22 bases between. This CDR3 spans 19 amino acids. Germline CDR1 is SGHKS and CDR2 is YYEKEE (reference sequence).

The CDR3 region has the DNA TGTGCCAGCAGCGCCACAGGATTAAGAGACTATGGAAACACCATATATTTT. As protein: CASSATGLRDYGNTIYF. The gene calls are TRBV9 and TRBJ1-3; TRBD1 is a possible D gene (5 bases). The germline V gene encodes CDR1 SGDLS and CDR2 YYNGEE. There are 17 residues in the CDR3. Trimming took off 3 bases at V and 3 bases at J, with 19 bases between the two ends.

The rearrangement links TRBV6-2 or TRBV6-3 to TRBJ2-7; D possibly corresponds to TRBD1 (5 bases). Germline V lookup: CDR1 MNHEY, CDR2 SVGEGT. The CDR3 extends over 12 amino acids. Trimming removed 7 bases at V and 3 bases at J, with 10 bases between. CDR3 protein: CASTPGYYEQYF. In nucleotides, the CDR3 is TGTGCCAGCACCCCAGGGTACTACGAGCAGTACTTC.

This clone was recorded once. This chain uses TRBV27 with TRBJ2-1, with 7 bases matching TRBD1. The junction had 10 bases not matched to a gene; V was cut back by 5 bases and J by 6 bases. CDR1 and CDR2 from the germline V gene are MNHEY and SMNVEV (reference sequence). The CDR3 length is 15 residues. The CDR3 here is CASSPRPDRPNEQFF. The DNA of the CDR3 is TGTGCCAGCAGTCCCCGCCCGGACAGGCCCAATGAGCAGTTCTTC.

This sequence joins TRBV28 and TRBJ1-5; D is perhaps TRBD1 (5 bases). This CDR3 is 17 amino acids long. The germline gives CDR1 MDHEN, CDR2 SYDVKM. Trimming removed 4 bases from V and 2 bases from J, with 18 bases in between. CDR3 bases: TGTGCCAGCAGTTCCCTCCCGACAGAGAGGGGCAATCAGCCCCAGCATTTT. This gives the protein CASSSLPTERGNQPQHF.

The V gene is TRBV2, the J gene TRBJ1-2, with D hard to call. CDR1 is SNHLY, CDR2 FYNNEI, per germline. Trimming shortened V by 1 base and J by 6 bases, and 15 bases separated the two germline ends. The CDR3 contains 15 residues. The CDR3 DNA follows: TGTGCCAGCAGTGAAGAATGGGTAAAGGGAAATGGCTACACCTTC. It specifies CASSEEWVKGNGYTF.

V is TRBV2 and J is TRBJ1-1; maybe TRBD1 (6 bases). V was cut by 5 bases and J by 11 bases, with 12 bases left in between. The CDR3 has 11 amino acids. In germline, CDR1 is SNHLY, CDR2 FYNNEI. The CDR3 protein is CASSRGLGAFF. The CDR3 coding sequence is TGTGCCAGCAGTCGGGGGCTTGGCGCTTTCTTT.

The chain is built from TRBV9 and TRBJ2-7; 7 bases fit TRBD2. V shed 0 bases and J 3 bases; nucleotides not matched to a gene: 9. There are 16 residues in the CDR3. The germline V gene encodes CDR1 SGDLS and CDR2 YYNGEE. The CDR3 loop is CASSVGVARGYYEQYF. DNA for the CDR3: TGTGCCAGCAGCGTAGGCGTTGCGCGGGGGTACTACGAGCAGTACTTC.

CDR3 sequence reads: CASRSGGTGGNTEAFF. CDR3 bases: TGCGCCAGCAGATCAGGAGGGACAGGGGGGAACACTGAAGCTTTCTTT. V is TRBV10-1 and J is TRBJ1-1; 11 bases align to TRBD1. The CDR3 sequence is 16 residues long. V lost 6 bases and J lost 1; bases outside the gene matches: 7. The germline V gene encodes CDR1 WNHNN and CDR2 SYGVQD (reference sequence).

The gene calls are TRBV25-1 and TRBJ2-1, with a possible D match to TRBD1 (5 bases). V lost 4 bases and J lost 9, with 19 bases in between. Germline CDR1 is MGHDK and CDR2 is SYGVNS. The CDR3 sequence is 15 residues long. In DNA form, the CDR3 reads TGTGCCAGCAGTGTGGCAGGGTCTACCCACGGTGAGCAGTTCTTC. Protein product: CASSVAGSTHGEQFF.

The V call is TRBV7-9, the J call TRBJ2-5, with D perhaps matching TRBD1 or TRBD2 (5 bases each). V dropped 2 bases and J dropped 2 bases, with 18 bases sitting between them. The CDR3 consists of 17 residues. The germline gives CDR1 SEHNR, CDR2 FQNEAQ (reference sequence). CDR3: CASSLLEGPSIQETQYF. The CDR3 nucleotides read TGTGCCAGCAGCTTACTCGAGGGGCCCTCCATTCAAGAGACCCAGTACTTC.

This chain's CDR3 is CASSLEGGRGNEQFF. CDR3 in DNA: TGCGCCAGCAGCTTGGAAGGGGGCAGGGGGAATGAGCAGTTCTTC. The chain combines TRBV5-1 with TRBJ2-1, with TRBD1 matching over 7 bases. J was trimmed by 7 bases and V by 0 bases; bases with no gene match: 7. The germline V gene encodes CDR1 SGHRS and CDR2 YFSETQ. The CDR3 is 15 residues long.

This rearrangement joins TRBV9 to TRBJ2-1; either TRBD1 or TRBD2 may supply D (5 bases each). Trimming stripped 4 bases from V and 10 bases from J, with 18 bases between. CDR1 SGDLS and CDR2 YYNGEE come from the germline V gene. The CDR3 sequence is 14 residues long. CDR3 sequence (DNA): TGTGCCAGCAGCTCCGGGACGGAACTTTGGGAGCAGTTCTTC. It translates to CASSSGTELWEQFF. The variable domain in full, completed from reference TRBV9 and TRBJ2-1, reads DSGVTQTPKHLITATGQRVTLRCSPRSGDLSVYWYQQSLDQGLQFLIQYYNGEERAKGNILERFSAQQFPDLHSELNLSSLELGDSALYFCASSSGTELWEQFFGPGTRLTVL.

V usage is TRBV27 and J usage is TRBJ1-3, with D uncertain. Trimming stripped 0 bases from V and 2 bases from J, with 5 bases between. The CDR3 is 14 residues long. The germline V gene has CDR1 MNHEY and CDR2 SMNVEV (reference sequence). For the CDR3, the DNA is TGTGCCAGCAGTTTATCAGGGACTGGAAACACCATATATTTT. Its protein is CASSLSGTGNTIYF.

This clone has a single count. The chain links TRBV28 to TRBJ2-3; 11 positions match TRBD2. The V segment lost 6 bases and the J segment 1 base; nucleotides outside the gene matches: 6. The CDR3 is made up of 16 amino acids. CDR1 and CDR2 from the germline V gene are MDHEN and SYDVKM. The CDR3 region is CASSLRLAGRTDTQYF. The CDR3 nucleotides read TGTGCCAGCAGCCTCCGACTAGCGGGACGCACAGATACGCAGTATTTT.